The 5 T cell receptor beta chains below all came from one sample that was sequenced in a study of blood T cell repertoires in COVID-19. The assay was immunoSEQ multiplex PCR, and TCRdb's table has in-frame clones only and misses some. The sample shows around 64,000 clones, around 90% of them seen only once. Sequencing was done on a sample of peripheral blood. The origin of the receptors is a woman aged 18-29 years with acute or convalescent COVID-19.

The rearrangement joins TRBV30 to TRBJ1-6, with unresolved D. The germline gives CDR1 GTSNPN, CDR2 SVGIG (reference sequence). The germline V and J ends were trimmed by 2 bases and 4 bases, with 12 bases remaining between them. This CDR3 spans 15 amino acids. CDR3 residues: CAWSPWSGYNSPLHF. For the CDR3, the DNA is TGTGCCTGGAGTCCCTGGTCAGGTTATAATTCACCCCTCCACTTT.

CDR3 sequence reads: CASSLAGSINEQYF. CDR3 coding DNA: TGTGCCAGCAGTTTAGCAGGGTCTATCAACGAGCAGTACTTC. This chain connects TRBV27 to TRBJ2-7; D might be TRBD1 (5 bases). Germline V gene data show CDR1 as MNHEY and CDR2 as SMNVEV (reference sequence). The CDR3 is made up of 14 amino acids. V gave up 2 bases and J gave up 5 bases, with 13 bases separating them.

The chain employs TRBV15 and TRBJ2-3, with no clear D. This CDR3 spans 16 amino acids. CDR1 and CDR2 from the germline V gene are LNHNV and YYDKDF (reference sequence). Trimming left V 0 bases short and J 1 base short, with 11 bases between. CDR3 protein: CATSRDWYRGTDTQYF. The CDR3 bases are TGTGCCACCAGCAGAGATTGGTACCGAGGCACAGATACGCAGTATTTT.

J is TRBJ1-5 and V is TRBV2; D possibly corresponds to TRBD1 (6 bases). Germline CDR1 is SNHLY and CDR2 is FYNNEI. The ends were cut back, 1 base at V and 1 base at J, with 11 bases in the middle. The CDR3 consists of 16 residues. CDR3 protein: CASSEVPRGSNQPQHF. CDR3 in DNA: TGTGCCAGCAGTGAAGTCCCCAGGGGAAGCAATCAGCCCCAGCATTTT.

This clone showed up just a few times. V is TRBV25-1 and J is TRBJ1-6; weak D call: TRBD1 (5 bases). V was trimmed by 2 bases and J by 10 bases, leaving 12 bases between them. This CDR3 spans 14 amino acids. Germline V gene data show CDR1 as MGHDK and CDR2 as SYGVNS. The CDR3 sequence: CASSEQGGGSPLHF. DNA for the CDR3: TGTGCCAGCAGTGAACAGGGAGGAGGGTCACCCCTCCACTTT. Complete variable domain (other parts from reference TRBV25-1 and TRBJ1-6): EADIYQTPRYLVIGTGKKITLECSQTMGHDKMYWYQQDPGMELHLIHYSYGVNSTEKGDLSSESTVSRIRTEHFPLTLESARPSHTSQYLCASSEQGGGSPLHFGNGTRLTVT.